The 5 T cell receptor beta chains below all came from one sample that was sequenced in a study of blood T cell repertoires in COVID-19. Sequencing used immunoSEQ multiplex PCR; TCRdb keeps in-frame clones, though not all of them. The table shows about 150,000 clones, with approximately 83% occurring only once. Input material: peripheral blood. The receptor source for this set is a man between 70 and 80 years old who had recovered from COVID-19.

This chain connects TRBV28 to TRBJ1-1, with 9 bases fitting TRBD1. J lost 3 bases, V lost 5 bases, and 4 bases had no gene match. Germline V gene data show CDR1 as MDHEN and CDR2 as SYDVKM. The CDR3 totals 14 residues. The CDR3 is CASSAGQGDTEAFF. In nucleotides, the CDR3 is TGTGCCAGCAGTGCGGGACAGGGTGACACTGAAGCTTTCTTT. Supplemented by reference TRBV28 and TRBJ1-1, the full variable domain reads DVKVTQSSRYLVKRTGEKVFLECVQDMDHENMFWYRQDPGLGLRLIYFSYDVKMKEKGDIPEGYSVSREKKERFSLILESASTNQTSMYLCASSAGQGDTEAFFGQGTRLTVV.

This rearrangement joins TRBV7-2 to TRBJ2-2; 14 nucleotides line up with TRBD2. The CDR3 length is 16 residues. The germline V gene encodes CDR1 SGHTA and CDR2 FQGNSA. The ends lost 4 bases at V and 7 bases at J; junction bases unmatched: 5. The CDR3 bases are TGTGCCAGCAGCTCGGGACTAGCGGGAGTTAACGGGGAGCTGTTTTTT. It specifies CASSSGLAGVNGELFF.

Here the CDR3 reads CASSQDSAGNTEAFF. In nucleotides, the CDR3 is TGCGCCAGCAGCCAAGATAGCGCAGGGAACACTGAAGCTTTCTTT. The chain uses TRBV4-3 and TRBJ1-1, with D uncertain. V was shortened by 0 bases and J by 1 base, with 9 bases between the two germline ends. The V gene's germline CDR1 is LGHNA and CDR2 YSLEER. The length of the CDR3 is 15 residues.

The chain has TRBV7-9 and TRBJ1-4, with D maybe TRBD1 (6 bases). Germline lookup yields CDR1 SEHNR and CDR2 FQNEAQ (reference sequence). V lost 4 bases and J 3 bases, leaving 9 bases between the germline ends. The CDR3 is 14 amino acids. CDR3 DNA: TGTGCCAGCAGCTCAGGGGTTGCTAATGAAAAACTGTTTTTT. It is translated as CASSSGVANEKLFF.

V and J are TRBV6-2 or TRBV6-3 and TRBJ1-1; D unclear. Germline CDR1 is MNHEY and CDR2 is SVGEGT. Deletions cut 2 bases from V and 8 bases from J, with 12 bases between. This CDR3 has 13 residues. The CDR3 protein is CASSYRYGLEAFF. The CDR3 DNA sequence: TGTGCCAGCAGTTACAGGTACGGGTTGGAAGCTTTCTTT.